Listed below are T cell receptor beta chains from one sample, sequenced in a study of T cell repertoires in urothelial bladder cancer. The protocol was immunoSEQ multiplex PCR, while the TCRdb copy is restricted to in-frame clones and leaves out a portion. Among fewer than 14,000 clones listed, about 63% were seen once. The sample was tumor-infiltrating cells from bladder cancer. These receptors originate from a human donor with a benign inflammatory bladder lesion. Each CDR3 is given with its conserved first and last residue. Fields, in order: V gene, J gene, D gene, clone size, CDR3 DNA, CDR3 protein. D genes are given only for firm matches. Not all rows give a size; the values are once, few, many and, for expanded clones, a class.

TRBV5-1,TRBJ2-3,-,-,TGCGCCAGCAGCCGGTCTACTCCGGTCACAGATACGCAGTATTTT,CASSRSTPVTDTQYF
TRBV10-2,TRBJ1-2,TRBD1,-,TGCGCCAGCAGTGATGGACAGGGGGACTATGGCTACACCTTC,CASSDGQGDYGYTF
TRBV27,TRBJ2-3,TRBD1,-,TGTGCCAGCAGTTGGGGACAGGGGGCCGATACGCAGTATTTT,CASSWGQGADTQYF
TRBV6-1,TRBJ2-7,-,-,TGTGCCAGCAGTGAAGCGCTTCCCGGGCAGGTGGGGTACGAGCAGTACTTC,CASSEALPGQVGYEQYF
TRBV18,TRBJ1-2,TRBD1,-,TGTGCCAGCTCACGGGGGACAGGGGCCTTTGGCTACACCTTC,CASSRGTGAFGYTF
TRBV5-1,TRBJ1-3,-,few,TGCGCCAGCAGCTTGGTAGCAGGGTACGGAAACACCATATATTTT,CASSLVAGYGNTIYF
TRBV10-3,TRBJ1-1,TRBD1,-,TGTGCCATCAGTGAACCGGACAGGGGATCGATTACTGAAGCTTTCTTT,CAISEPDRGSITEAFF
TRBV6-6,TRBJ2-7,-,-,TGTGCCAGCAGTTACCCCGGGGTGGGGGAGCAGTACTTC,CASSYPGVGEQYF
TRBV5-1,TRBJ2-7,TRBD2,-,TGCGCCAGCAGCACCCAGTCGCCGGGACTAGCCTACGAGCAGTACTTC,CASSTQSPGLAYEQYF
TRBV11-2,TRBJ2-4,-,-,TGTGCCAGCAGCTTAGCGGCAGGGTCTAGTAGGCCCAACTTC,CASSLAAGSSRPNF
TRBV12-5,TRBJ2-5,TRBD1,-,TGTGCTAGTGGTGCCGGGACAGGCCTTTTAGAGACCCAGTACTTC,CASGAGTGLLETQYF
TRBV28,TRBJ1-2,-,-,TGTGCCAGCAGTTCGGGGACTCTTCGGGGCTACACCTTC,CASSSGTLRGYTF
TRBV13,TRBJ2-5,TRBD1,-,TGTGCCAGCAGCCCCCGGACAGGGAAAGAGACCCAGTACTTC,CASSPRTGKETQYF
TRBV11-2,TRBJ1-2,TRBD1,-,TGTGCCAGCAGCTTAGATCCCGGACAGGGCTATGGCTACACCTTC,CASSLDPGQGYGYTF
TRBV7-2,TRBJ2-3,-,-,TGTGCCAGCAGCACCGTAAGGAGGGGGTCGCAGTATTTT,CASSTVRRGSQYF
TRBV5-1,TRBJ1-5,-,-,TGCGCCAGCAGCTTGGCCGGGAATCAGCCCCAGCATTTT,CASSLAGNQPQHF
TRBV5-1,TRBJ1-1,-,-,TGCGCCAGCAGCCAGCCCAGGGAGTCGTGGGAAGAAGACACTGAAGCTTTCTTT,CASSQPRESWEEDTEAFF
TRBV6-5,TRBJ2-7,-,-,TGTGCCAGCAGTTACTCGGGTAGCCCCTACGAGCAGTACTTC,CASSYSGSPYEQYF
TRBV29-1,TRBJ1-1,TRBD1,few,TGCAGCGTTCTGGACAGGCCAGCCAATGAAGCTTTCTTT,CSVLDRPANEAFF
TRBV6-5,TRBJ2-7,-,few,TGTGCCAGCAGTTACTCGGAGGGCAGGAACGAGCAGTACTTC,CASSYSEGRNEQYF
TRBV5-4,TRBJ2-1,TRBD2,-,TGTGCCAGCAGCTTGCGTAGCGGGGGGCACAATGAGCAGTTCTTC,CASSLRSGGHNEQFF
TRBV5-6,TRBJ1-1,-,few,TGTGCCAGCAGCTCAATACAGCTTCGGAACACTGAAGCTTTCTTT,CASSSIQLRNTEAFF
TRBV21-1,TRBJ2-7,-,-,TGTGCCAGCAGCGCTCGTCCGGGACCTGGGGCTACCTACGAGCAGTACTTC,CASSARPGPGATYEQYF
TRBV6-1,TRBJ1-6,TRBD1,few,TGTGCCAGCAGTGAAGAGGGGACAGGGATAAATTCACCCCTCCACTTT,CASSEEGTGINSPLHF
TRBV5-6,TRBJ2-2,-,-,TGTGCCAGCAGCTCGGGGGGCCCCAACACCGGGGAGCTGTTTTTT,CASSSGGPNTGELFF
TRBV18,TRBJ1-6,-,-,TGTGCCAGCTCACCTCAAAAGGATTCACCCCTCCACTTT,CASSPQKDSPLHF
TRBV19,TRBJ1-1,-,once,TGTGCCAGTAGTATCGGGGGCAGGGTGGGCACTGAAGCTTTCTTT,CASSIGGRVGTEAFF
TRBV2,TRBJ2-7,-,-,TGTGCCAGCAGTGAAGTGACGTCGCAGTACTTC,CASSEVTSQYF
TRBV7-2,TRBJ2-5,TRBD2,-,TGTGCCAGCACCTTGAAAGCGGGGGGGCAAGAGACCCAGTACTTC,CASTLKAGGQETQYF
TRBV19,TRBJ1-2,-,-,TGTGCCAGTAGTGCTCTCAGGGGCTATAACTATGGCTACACCTTC,CASSALRGYNYGYTF
TRBV5-1,TRBJ2-5,TRBD1,-,TGCGCCAGCACCAAGATGCCGGGACAGGGTACGGAGACCCAGTACTTC,CASTKMPGQGTETQYF
TRBV5-1,TRBJ1-5,-,-,TGCGCCAGCAGCTTATTCGGGGAGGCAGGCCCCCAGCATTTT,CASSLFGEAGPQHF
TRBV19,TRBJ2-2,TRBD1,few,TGTGCCAGTAGTATAGGAGGGGGCCGGGAGCTGTTTTTT,CASSIGGGRELFF
TRBV2,TRBJ1-1,TRBD1,-,TGTGCCAGCACCTCTAATACAGGGGGAGGAACTGAAGCTTTCTTT,CASTSNTGGGTEAFF
TRBV13,TRBJ1-1,-,few,TGTGCCAGCCTCAGGGTGGGATTGGGCACTGAAGCTTTCTTT,CASLRVGLGTEAFF
TRBV27,TRBJ1-4,TRBD1,-,TGTGCCAGCAAGTCCGGGACAGGGTATGAAAAACTGTTTTTT,CASKSGTGYEKLFF
TRBV7-9,TRBJ1-4,-,-,TGTGCCAGCACTATCGGCGGATCAGGTGAAAAACTGTTTTTT,CASTIGGSGEKLFF
TRBV19,TRBJ2-2,TRBD1,medium-sized,TGTGCCAGTAGTACCCACACAGGGGTCGGGGAGCTGTTTTTT,CASSTHTGVGELFF
TRBV11-3,TRBJ2-2,-,-,TGTGCCAGCAGCTTAGTGCGGGGTGGGGAGCTGTTTTTT,CASSLVRGGELFF
TRBV5-1,TRBJ2-2,-,-,TGCGCCAGCAGCTTGAGGGACACCGGGGAGCTGTTTTTT,CASSLRDTGELFF
TRBV5-1,TRBJ2-3,TRBD2,-,TGCGCCAGCAGACCAGCGGGGGGGCCCACAGATACGCAGTATTTT,CASRPAGGPTDTQYF
TRBV9,TRBJ2-3,TRBD2,few,TGTGCCAGCAGCGTAGGACTAGCGGGGGGCCACACAGATACGCAGTATTTT,CASSVGLAGGHTDTQYF
TRBV20-1,TRBJ2-7,-,-,TGCAGTGCTAGGGACTCCTACGAGCAGTACTTC,CSARDSYEQYF
TRBV9,TRBJ1-2,-,-,TGTGCCAGCAGCGTAGTCGGCTATGGCTACACCTTC,CASSVVGYGYTF
TRBV6-6,TRBJ1-3,-,-,TGTGCCAGCAAAGAGCCCCTGGGAGGAAACACCATATATTTT,CASKEPLGGNTIYF
TRBV21-1,TRBJ2-7,-,-,TGTGCCAGCAGCAAAGAGGGGACAGGGGGTTTC,CASSKEGTGGF
TRBV10-3,TRBJ1-2,TRBD1,-,TGTGCCACGTCCCGGGACAGTAACTATGGCTACACCTTC,CATSRDSNYGYTF
TRBV4-1,TRBJ2-1,-,-,TGCGCCAGCAGCCACCCCGGGACTCGGGGGACTAATGAGCAGTTCTTC,CASSHPGTRGTNEQFF
TRBV11-3,TRBJ1-1,TRBD1,once,TGTGCCAGCAGCTTCGGGACAGGGGGCGTCGAGAACACTGAAGCTTTCTTT,CASSFGTGGVENTEAFF
TRBV18,TRBJ1-5,-,few,TGTGCCAGCTCCCCACAGGGTTCGGATCAGCCCCAGCATTTT,CASSPQGSDQPQHF
TRBV5-5,TRBJ2-2,TRBD2,-,TGTGCCAGCAGCGCGGGGGGTGGCACCGGGGAGCTGTTTTTT,CASSAGGGTGELFF
TRBV29-1,TRBJ1-2,-,-,TGCAGCGTTGGGGGGGACTATGGCTACACCTTC,CSVGGDYGYTF
TRBV5-1,TRBJ2-5,-,-,TGCGCCAGCAGCTCGACCCTGCCCTCGTGGATGCAGGACTTGCAAGAGACCCAGTACTTC,CASSSTLPSWMQDLQETQYF
TRBV9,TRBJ2-6,-,-,TGTGCCAGCAGCTCGAGGCCGAGCTCTGGGGCCAACGTCCTGACTTTC,CASSSRPSSGANVLTF
TRBV11-2,TRBJ2-2,TRBD2,-,TGTGCCAGCAGCCCCCGGGTAGCGGGGGGGCGAAGCACCGGGGAGCTGTTTTTT,CASSPRVAGGRSTGELFF
TRBV6-5,TRBJ1-5,-,-,TGTGCCAGCAGATGGGACTCTAATCAGCCCCAGCATTTT,CASRWDSNQPQHF
TRBV4-2,TRBJ1-1,-,few,TGTGCCAGCAGCCAAGAATGGGGGACTTCCTACCTCTTT,CASSQEWGTSYLF
TRBV7-2,TRBJ2-2,-,few,TGTGCCAGCAGCCCTACTATCAACACCGGGGAGCTGTTTTTT,CASSPTINTGELFF
TRBV5-1,TRBJ1-1,-,few,TGCGCCAGCAAGGACGTCTACGGCACTGAAGCTTTCTTT,CASKDVYGTEAFF
TRBV27,TRBJ1-6,TRBD1,-,TGTGCCAGCAGTTTTCTTCCGGGACAGAGCTCCTATAATTCACCCCTCCACTTT,CASSFLPGQSSYNSPLHF